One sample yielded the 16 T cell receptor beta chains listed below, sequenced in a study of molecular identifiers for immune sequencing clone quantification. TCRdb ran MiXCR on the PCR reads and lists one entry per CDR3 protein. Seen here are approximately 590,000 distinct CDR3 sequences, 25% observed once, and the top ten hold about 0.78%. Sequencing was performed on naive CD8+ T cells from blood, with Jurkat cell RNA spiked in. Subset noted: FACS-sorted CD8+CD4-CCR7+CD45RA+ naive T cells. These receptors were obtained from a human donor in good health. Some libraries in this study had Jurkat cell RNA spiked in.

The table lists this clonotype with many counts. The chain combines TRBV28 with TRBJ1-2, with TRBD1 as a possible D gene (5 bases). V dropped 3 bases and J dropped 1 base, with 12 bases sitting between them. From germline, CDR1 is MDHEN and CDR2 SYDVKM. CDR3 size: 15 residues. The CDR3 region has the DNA TGTGCCAGCAGTTTGCGGCAGGGTCTTAACTATGGCTACACCTTC. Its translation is CASSLRQGLNYGYTF.

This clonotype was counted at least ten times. This CDR3 reads CASSGLRGERVEAFF. DNA for the CDR3: TGTGCCAGCAGTGGCCTTCGAGGCGAGAGGGTTGAAGCTTTCTTT. V gene TRBV6-5 combines with J gene TRBJ1-1; D is unresolved. The V and J ends lost 5 bases and 7 bases respectively, with 20 bases between them. The germline gives CDR1 MNHEY, CDR2 SVGAGI. The CDR3 spans 15 residues.

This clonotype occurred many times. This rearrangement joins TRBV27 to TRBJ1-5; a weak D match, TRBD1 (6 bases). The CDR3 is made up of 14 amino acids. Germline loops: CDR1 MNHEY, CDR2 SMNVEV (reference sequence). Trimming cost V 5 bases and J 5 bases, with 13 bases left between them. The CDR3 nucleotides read TGTGCCAGCAGTCCAACAGGGTACGATCAGCCCCAGCATTTT. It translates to CASSPTGYDQPQHF.

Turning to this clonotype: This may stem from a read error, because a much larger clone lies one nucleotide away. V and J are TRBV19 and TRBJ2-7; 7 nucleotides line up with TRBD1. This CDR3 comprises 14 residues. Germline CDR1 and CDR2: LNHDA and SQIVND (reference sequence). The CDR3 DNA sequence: TGTGCCCGTAGTTACGGACAGGAATCCTACGAGCAGTACTTC. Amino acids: CARSYGQESYEQYF.

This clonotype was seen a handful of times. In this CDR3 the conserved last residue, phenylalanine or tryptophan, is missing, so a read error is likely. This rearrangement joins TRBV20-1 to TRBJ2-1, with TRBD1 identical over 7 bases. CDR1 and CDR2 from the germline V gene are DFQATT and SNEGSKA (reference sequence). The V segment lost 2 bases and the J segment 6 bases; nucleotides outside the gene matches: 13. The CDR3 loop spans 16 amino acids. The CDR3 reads CSARQTGAPFFNEQFS. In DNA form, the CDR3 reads TGCAGTGCTAGACAAACAGGGGCCCCCTTCTTCAATGAGCAGTTCTCC.

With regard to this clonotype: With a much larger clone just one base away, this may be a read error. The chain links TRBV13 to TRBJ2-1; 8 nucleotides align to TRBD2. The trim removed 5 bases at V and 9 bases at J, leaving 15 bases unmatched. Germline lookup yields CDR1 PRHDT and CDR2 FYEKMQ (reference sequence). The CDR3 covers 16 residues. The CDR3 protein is CASSNLMEAGGGEQFF. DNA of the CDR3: TGTGCCAGCAGCAACCTGATGGAGGCGGGGGGCGGTGAGCAGTTCTTC.

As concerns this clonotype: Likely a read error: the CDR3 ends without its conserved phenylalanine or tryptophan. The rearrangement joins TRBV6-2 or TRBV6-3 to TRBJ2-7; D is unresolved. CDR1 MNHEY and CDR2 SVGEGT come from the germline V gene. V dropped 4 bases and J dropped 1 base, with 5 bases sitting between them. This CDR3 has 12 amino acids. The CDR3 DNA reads TGTGCCAGCAGTTTGGGGTCCTACGAGCAGTACCTC. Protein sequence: CASSLGSYEQYL.

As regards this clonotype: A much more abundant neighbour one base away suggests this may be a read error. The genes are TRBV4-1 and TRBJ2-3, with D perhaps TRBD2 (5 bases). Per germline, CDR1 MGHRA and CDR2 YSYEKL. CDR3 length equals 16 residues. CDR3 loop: CASGQDHSGLTDTQYF. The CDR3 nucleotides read TGCGCCAGCGGCCAAGATCACAGCGGACTCACAGATACGCAGTATTTT.

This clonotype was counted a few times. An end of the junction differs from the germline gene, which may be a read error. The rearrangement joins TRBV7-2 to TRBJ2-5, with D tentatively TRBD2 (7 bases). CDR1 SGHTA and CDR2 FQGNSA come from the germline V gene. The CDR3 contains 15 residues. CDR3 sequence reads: CASSLVGGGQGTQYF. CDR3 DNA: TGTGCCAGCAGCTTAGTCGGCGGGGGCCAAGGGACCCAGTACTTC.

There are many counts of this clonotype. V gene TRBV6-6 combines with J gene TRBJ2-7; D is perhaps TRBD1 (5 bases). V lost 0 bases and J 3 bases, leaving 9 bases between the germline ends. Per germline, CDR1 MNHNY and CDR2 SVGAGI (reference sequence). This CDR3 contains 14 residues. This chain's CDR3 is CASSYSTEIYEQYF. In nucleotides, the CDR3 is TGTGCCAGCAGTTACTCGACAGAAATCTACGAGCAGTACTTC.

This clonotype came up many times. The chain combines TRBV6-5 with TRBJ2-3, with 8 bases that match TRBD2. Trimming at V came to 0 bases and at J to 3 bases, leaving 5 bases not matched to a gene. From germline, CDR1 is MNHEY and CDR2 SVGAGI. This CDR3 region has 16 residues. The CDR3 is CASSYSTGGQTDTQYF. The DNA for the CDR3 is TGTGCCAGCAGTTACTCTACGGGAGGGCAGACAGATACGCAGTATTTT.

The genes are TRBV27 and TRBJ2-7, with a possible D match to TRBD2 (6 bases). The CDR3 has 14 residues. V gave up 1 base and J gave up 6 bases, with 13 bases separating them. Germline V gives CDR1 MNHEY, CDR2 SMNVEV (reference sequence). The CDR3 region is CASSLFGGAAEQYF. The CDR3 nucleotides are TGTGCCAGCAGTTTATTCGGGGGAGCGGCCGAGCAGTACTTC.

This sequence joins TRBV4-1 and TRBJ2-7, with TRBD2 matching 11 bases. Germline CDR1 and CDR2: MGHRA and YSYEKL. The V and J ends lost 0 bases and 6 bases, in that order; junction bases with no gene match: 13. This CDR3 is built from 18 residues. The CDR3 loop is CASSQEQGRGLAGFEQYF. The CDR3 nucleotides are TGCGCCAGCAGCCAAGAGCAGGGTAGAGGACTAGCGGGTTTCGAGCAGTACTTC.

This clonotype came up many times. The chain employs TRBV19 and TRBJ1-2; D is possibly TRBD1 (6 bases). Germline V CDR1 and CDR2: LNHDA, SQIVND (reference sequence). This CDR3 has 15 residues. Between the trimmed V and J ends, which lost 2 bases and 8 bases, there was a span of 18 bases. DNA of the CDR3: TGTGCCAGTAGTATATCACAGGGTGCTTCTGCCGGCTACACCTTC. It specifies CASSISQGASAGYTF.

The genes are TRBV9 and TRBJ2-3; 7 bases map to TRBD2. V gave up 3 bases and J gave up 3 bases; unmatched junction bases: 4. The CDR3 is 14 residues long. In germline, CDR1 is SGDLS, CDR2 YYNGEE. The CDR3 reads CASSEGGNTDTQYF. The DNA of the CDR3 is TGTGCCAGCAGCGAGGGAGGGAATACAGATACGCAGTATTTT.

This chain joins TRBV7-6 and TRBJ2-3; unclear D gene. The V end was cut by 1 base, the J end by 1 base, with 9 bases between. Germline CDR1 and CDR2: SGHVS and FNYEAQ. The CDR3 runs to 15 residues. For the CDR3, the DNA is TGTGCCAGCAGCTTAGGTCTCAGCCGCACAGATACGCAGTATTTT. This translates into CASSLGLSRTDTQYF.